Listed below are T cell receptor beta chains from one sample, sequenced in a study of T cell responses to AZD1222 COVID-19 vaccine. Only in-frame clones appear in the TCRdb table, and some are missing; sequencing was by immunoSEQ multiplex PCR. The repertoire has some 80,000 clones, 60% to 85% of them found once; the top ten carry 27%. Source: peripheral blood, taken 28 days after the second dose of the MenACWY control vaccine. These receptor sequences come from an adult who received the MenACWY meningococcal vaccine as a control. Both conserved end residues are part of each CDR3. Fields, in order: D gene, clone size, J gene, V gene, CDR3 DNA, CDR3 protein. The D gene is left open where the match is weak. Clone size is stated in some rows and not others, as once, few, many or a class when expanded.

>.|few|TRBJ1-3|TRBV18
TGTGCCAGCTCACCACCGCGTATAGTGGGGGCTATCAACACCATATATTTT
CASSPPRIVGAINTIYF
>.|.|TRBJ1-2|TRBV6-1
TGTGCCAGCAGTGAACGCAAATTCTGGGGCTACACCTTC
CASSERKFWGYTF
>TRBD1|many|TRBJ2-7|TRBV5-5
TGTGCCAGCAGCTTGGCCGGGACAGGGTACGAGCAGTACTTC
CASSLAGTGYEQYF
>.|few|TRBJ1-2|TRBV18
TGTGCCAGCCGGCCCTATGACAGGACCTATGGCTACACCTTC
CASRPYDRTYGYTF
>.|once|TRBJ1-6|TRBV4-1
TGCGCCAGCAGCCTAGCCGGGGGGGATAATTCACCCCTCCACTTT
CASSLAGGDNSPLHF
>TRBD1|medium-sized|TRBJ2-1|TRBV5-4
TGTGCCAGCAGACCCGGACAGGGAGGCGATGAGCAGTTCTTC
CASRPGQGGDEQFF
>.|.|TRBJ1-2|TRBV30
TGTGCCTGGAGTGTAAGGCACCCGCAGGGGAACTATGGCTACACCTTC
CAWSVRHPQGNYGYTF
>.|.|TRBJ2-2|TRBV19
TGTGCCAGTAGGGGGAAAGCCGGGGAGCTGTTTTTT
CASRGKAGELFF
>.|.|TRBJ2-1|TRBV5-1
TGCGCCAGCAGCTTGCTAGGTGATCCTTACAATGAGCAGTTCTTC
CASSLLGDPYNEQFF
>.|.|TRBJ1-5|TRBV28
TGTGCCAGCAGCTCGGACATTAGCAATCAGCCCCAGCATTTT
CASSSDISNQPQHF
>TRBD2|.|TRBJ2-1|TRBV11-2
TGTGCCAGCAGCTCCGGGAGGGCCAGGCCTGAGCAGTTCTTC
CASSSGRARPEQFF
>.|.|TRBJ2-7|TRBV23-1
TGCGCCAGCAGCCTGAGAGGACCTGTCATCTACGAGCAGTACTTC
CASSLRGPVIYEQYF
>.|.|TRBJ2-7|TRBV2
TGTGCCAGCGGAAGCTCCTACGAGCAGTACTTC
CASGSSYEQYF
>.|once|TRBJ1-1|TRBV2
TGTGCCAGCAGTGAGGGTTGGGGGGAAGGAGCTTTCTTT
CASSEGWGEGAFF
>.|.|TRBJ2-7|TRBV28
TGTGCCAGCAGTTTAGGTAGAGGCCCGGTCGAGCAGTACTTC
CASSLGRGPVEQYF
>TRBD1|.|TRBJ2-6|TRBV6-5
TGTGCCAGCGTCTCAGGGGGCGCTGGGGCCAACGTCCTGACTTTC
CASVSGGAGANVLTF
>.|.|TRBJ1-5|TRBV5-6
TGTGCCAGCAGCCCCCGGGGGCTTCAGCCCCAGCATTTT
CASSPRGLQPQHF
>TRBD1|.|TRBJ1-2|TRBV19
TGTGCCACCAGGGACAGGGCGGGGTATGGCTACACCTTC
CATRDRAGYGYTF
>.|.|TRBJ1-4|TRBV29-1
TGCAGCGTGTACGATGAAAAACTGTTTTTT
CSVYDEKLFF
>.|.|TRBJ1-5|TRBV6-2/TRBV6-3
TGTGCCAGCAGTTCTCCGGGGGAGGGGGGTCAGCCCCAGCATTTT
CASSSPGEGGQPQHF
>.|.|TRBJ2-7|TRBV10-2
TGCGCCAGCAGTGCAGCGGACAGCCACTACGAGCAGTACTTC
CASSAADSHYEQYF
>.|.|TRBJ1-6|TRBV30
TGTGCCTGGAGTGGGGCGCCTAAATCACCCCTCCACTTT
CAWSGAPKSPLHF
>.|.|TRBJ1-2|TRBV19
TGTGCCAGTAGTATGGGGAGGGACTATGGCTACACCTTC
CASSMGRDYGYTF
>.|.|TRBJ1-1|TRBV12-3/TRBV12-4
TGTGCCAGCAGACTTGCAGGGACCACTGAAGCTTTCTTT
CASRLAGTTEAFF
>TRBD1|.|TRBJ1-1|TRBV28
TGTGCCAGCACCCTAGGACAGGGTGACACTGAAGCTTTCTTT
CASTLGQGDTEAFF
>.|.|TRBJ2-7|TRBV5-1
TGCGCCAGCAGCTTAGTTCCAGGGTCCTTCCGCGAGCAGTACTTC
CASSLVPGSFREQYF
>.|.|TRBJ2-3|TRBV7-8
TGTGCCAGCAGCTTAGACAGGACAGATACGCAGTATTTT
CASSLDRTDTQYF
>.|.|TRBJ1-5|TRBV6-5
TGTGCCAGCAGTAGTGAGGGTAGCAGTGCTCAGCCCCAGCATTTT
CASSSEGSSAQPQHF